A selection of T cell receptor beta chains follows, all from one sample in a study of human T cells and chemical hapten exposure. Via MiXCR, TCRdb re-called the RACE reads, giving one row per CDR3 protein. The data contain 30,000 to 35,000 distinct CDR3 sequences, 6.5% to 9% of them singletons. The specimen sequenced was whole blood. The receptor source for this set is a human donor in good health. Some clones in this sample may be carry-over from other donors' samples. The CDR3 runs from the conserved cysteine through the conserved F or W. Only part of the rows carry a size: once, few, many, or a class if the clone is expanded.

V,J,size,CDR3
TRBV6-2/TRBV6-3,TRBJ1-1,few,CASSSRDYLRNTEAFF
TRBV10-3,TRBJ2-7,-,CAISESKSIHEQYF
TRBV28,TRBJ1-1,-,CASRGSVAFF
TRBV30,TRBJ2-3,few,CAWRASTDTQYF
TRBV12-3/TRBV12-4,TRBJ1-2,-,CASSPQGIGGYTF
TRBV7-2,TRBJ2-2,few,CASRQTGANTGELFF
TRBV20-1,TRBJ2-1,many,CSASKGDEQFF
TRBV12-3/TRBV12-4,TRBJ2-1,-,CASSSWDRHNEQFF
TRBV4-3,TRBJ1-2,many,CASSQAEGGSYGYTF
TRBV5-6,TRBJ1-1,many,CASRSSSNTEAFF
TRBV5-6,TRBJ2-5,few,CASSQAGGSGLETQYF
TRBV18,TRBJ2-4,few,CASSPPSTRLDIQYF
TRBV19,TRBJ1-1,many,CASSIETGGPAAFF
TRBV7-8,TRBJ1-1,few,CASSLIHGTEAFF